The clone carrying this T cell receptor beta chain was seen a handful of times. The data derive from a study of identical twins. CDR3 size: 14 residues. The germline V gene encodes CDR1 MNHEY and CDR2 SVGAGI. V lost 0 bases and J 3 bases, leaving 8 bases between the germline ends. Via MiXCR, TCRdb re-called the 5' RACE reads, giving one row per CDR3 protein. The data contain a few hundred thousand distinct CDR3 sequences, 12% of them singletons. In addition, the sample was reused for a study of yellow fever vaccine responses in identical twins.

The chain couples TRBV6-5 to TRBJ1-2; no clear D. Source material: CD8+ T cells sorted from blood. The source is a woman between 18 and 30 years old in good health. This CDR3 is CASSYSNFHYGYTF. For the CDR3, the DNA is TGTGCCAGCAGTTACTCGAACTTCCACTATGGCTACACCTTC.